This TCR beta chain comes out of a study of blood T cell repertoires in COVID-19. Study overall: Sites across the United States, Italy and Spain contributed samples from acute and convalescent COVID-19. In each case, the material was cDNA or gDNA derived from T cells, B-cell-depleted T cells, or PBMCs.

CDR3 length: 13 amino acids. V was clipped by 3 bases and J by 5 bases, with 10 bases between them. The data were produced by immunoSEQ multiplex PCR, yet TCRdb's version contains in-frame clones alone and is incomplete. This sample has 250,000 or so clones; approximately 90% occur once, and the top ten carry approximately 4%. The chain uses TRBV12-3 or TRBV12-4 and TRBJ2-5; D call uncertain. Sequences were obtained from PBMCs or T cells enriched from blood (not recorded which). The source of this sequence is a woman under 40 with acute COVID-19. CDR3 sequence reads: CASSFQVLETQYF. The CDR3 DNA sequence: TGTGCCAGCAGTTTTCAGGTTTTGGAGACCCAGTACTTC.